The 19 T cell receptor beta chains listed next were all sequenced from one sample in a study of T-cell reconstitution after alpha-beta-depleted transplantation in children. Construction of the TCRbeta library involved unique molecular identifiers. MiXCR, applied by TCRdb to the PCR reads, yields one record per CDR3 protein. The sample includes approximately 800,000 distinct CDR3 sequences, under 20% of them seen just once. This material consisted of PBMCs, mostly from graft donor cells, taken 360 days after TCRalphabeta/CD19-depleted stem cell transplant. The receptors were gathered from a male patient aged 10-17 years who had a stem cell transplant for acute lymphoblastic leukemia, so the T cells may come from the graft donor.

This clonotype was detected only a few times. The chain combines TRBV12-3 or TRBV12-4 with TRBJ2-3, with D unresolved. The germline V and J ends were trimmed by 3 bases and 2 bases, with 12 bases remaining between them. The CDR3 spans 15 residues. CDR3 protein: CASSLSDPNTDTQYF. The CDR3 DNA reads as TGTGCCAGCAGTTTGTCTGACCCCAACACAGATACGCAGTATTTT.

J is TRBJ2-7 and V is TRBV30; 9 bases match TRBD1. The CDR3 has 16 amino acids. V lost 5 bases and J lost 0; bases outside the gene matches: 11. Germline CDR1 reads GTSNPN; CDR2 reads SVGIG (reference sequence). CDR3: CAWVGTGYAGSYEQYF. The CDR3 DNA is TGTGCCTGGGTGGGGACAGGGTACGCGGGCTCCTACGAGCAGTACTTC.

This clonotype turned up a few times. The genes are TRBV18 and TRBJ1-3; no firm D call. This CDR3 comprises 15 residues. Germline loops: CDR1 KGHSH, CDR2 LQKENI. V dropped 2 bases and J dropped 4 bases, with 12 bases sitting between them. CDR3: CASSPRRDIGNTIYF. The CDR3 coding sequence is TGTGCCAGCTCACCAAGGCGGGATATCGGAAACACCATATATTTT.

V usage is TRBV5-1 and J usage is TRBJ2-7; 7 bases map to TRBD2. Germline CDR1 reads SGHRS; CDR2 reads YFSETQ. CDR3 size: 14 residues. Losses at the gene ends were 6 bases for V and 6 bases for J; bases not matched to a gene: 12. The CDR3 sequence is CASTVRREYREQYF. The CDR3, as DNA: TGCGCCAGCACGGTACGGCGGGAGTATCGCGAGCAGTACTTC. Looking up the rest from reference TRBV5-1 and TRBJ2-7 gives the full variable domain: KAGVTQTPRYLIKTRGQQVTLSCSPISGHRSVSWYQQTPGQGLQFLFEYFSETQRNKGNFPGRFSGRQFSNSRSEMNVSTLELGDSALYLCASTVRREYREQYFGPGTRLTVT.

This chain uses TRBV7-8 with TRBJ2-5; tentative D call: TRBD1 (5 bases). The CDR3 runs 14 residues. The V gene's germline CDR1 is SGHVS and CDR2 FQNEAQ. V lost 5 bases to trimming and J lost 5 bases, with 15 bases between them. For the CDR3, the DNA is TGTGCCAGCAGCCCCACCTGGGGCAGGGAGACCCAGTACTTC. Its protein product is CASSPTWGRETQYF.

This clonotype was found many times. This chain uses TRBV7-3 with TRBJ2-5; TRBD1 agrees at 8 bases. Germline V CDR1 and CDR2: SGHTA, FQGTGA. The CDR3 has 14 residues. V lost 4 bases, J lost 5 bases, and 6 bases stayed unmatched. CDR3 nucleotide sequence: TGTGCCAGCAGCTCTAGGACAGGGAGGGAGACCCAGTACTTC. Encoded protein: CASSSRTGRETQYF.

This clonotype occurred many times. The rearrangement links TRBV5-1 to TRBJ1-1; TRBD1 is a possible D gene (5 bases). V was pared by 0 bases and J by 1 base, with 10 bases between. Germline lookup yields CDR1 SGHRS and CDR2 YFSETQ. The CDR3 loop spans 15 amino acids. CDR3 DNA: TGCGCCAGCAGCTTGGAAGAGGGGAGGAACACTGAAGCTTTCTTT. This sequence encodes CASSLEEGRNTEAFF.

The table lists this clonotype with a few counts. The chain carries TRBV20-1 and TRBJ2-1; 8 bases line up with TRBD2. Unmatched junction bases numbered 7, after V lost 3 bases and J lost 0 bases. The CDR3 is 16 amino acids. The germline V gene encodes CDR1 DFQATT and CDR2 SNEGSKA (reference sequence). CDR3 DNA: TGCAGTGCTAGCCGACTAGCGACGAGCTCCTACAATGAGCAGTTCTTC. Translation gives CSASRLATSSYNEQFF.

This clonotype was seen only a few times. The rearrangement links TRBV9 to TRBJ2-1, with TRBD2 as a possible D gene (6 bases). The CDR3 sequence is 15 residues long. V was pared by 0 bases and J by 6 bases, with 13 bases between. Per germline, CDR1 SGDLS and CDR2 YYNGEE. The DNA of the CDR3 is TGTGCCAGCAGCGTAGGAGGGGACTCTGCCAATGAGCAGTTCTTC. It translates to CASSVGGDSANEQFF.

This clonotype occurred a few times. CDR3 sequence: CATSDSGTGSYEQYF. The CDR3 DNA reads TGTGCCACCAGTGATTCCGGGACAGGGTCCTACGAGCAGTACTTC. This chain links TRBV24-1 with TRBJ2-7; TRBD1 matches 9 bases. The CDR3 spans 15 residues. Germline V gene lookup returns CDR1 KGHDR and CDR2 SFDVKD. J was trimmed by 1 base and V by 2 bases; bases with no gene match: 2.

This clonotype was observed a few times. V gene TRBV7-9 combines with J gene TRBJ2-3; 9 nucleotides align to TRBD1. This CDR3 region has 17 residues. Per the germline V gene, CDR1 is SEHNR and CDR2 is FQNEAQ (reference sequence). J was trimmed by 0 bases and V by 5 bases; bases with no gene match: 9. CDR3 sequence (DNA): TGTGCCAGCAGCAGGCGTGGGACAGGGCAAAGCACAGATACGCAGTATTTT. Translating it yields CASSRRGTGQSTDTQYF.

The J gene is TRBJ1-1, the V gene TRBV3-1, with D unresolved. The CDR3 is 16 amino acids. V lost 0 bases and J lost 7, with 18 bases in between. CDR1 and CDR2 (germline): LGHDT, YNNKEL (reference sequence). CDR3 amino acids: CASSQDLVATVNEAFF. The CDR3 DNA reads as TGTGCCAGCAGCCAAGATCTGGTGGCCACAGTAAATGAAGCTTTCTTT.

V usage is TRBV20-1 and J usage is TRBJ2-4, with D uncertain. The CDR3 totals 13 residues. CDR1 and CDR2 from the germline V gene are DFQATT and SNEGSKA (reference sequence). The V and J ends lost 6 bases and 6 bases respectively, with 15 bases between them. CDR3 in DNA: TGCAGTGCATGGAGACCCTCCCCAAACATTCAGTACTTC. It yields the protein CSAWRPSPNIQYF.

This chain joins TRBV5-6 and TRBJ2-5; 10 nucleotides agree with TRBD1. CDR3 length: 16 residues. CDR1 and CDR2 (germline): SGHDT, YYEEEE. V lost 4 bases, J lost 5 bases, and 11 bases stayed unmatched. The CDR3 DNA sequence: TGTGCCAGCAGCCTTGCTGGGACAGGGGCGAGGGAGACCCAGTACTTC. It yields the protein CASSLAGTGARETQYF.

The J gene is TRBJ2-7, the V gene TRBV5-5; 7 bases are a match to TRBD2. Germline CDR1 and CDR2: SGHKS and YYEKEE (reference sequence). V lost 4 bases to trimming and J lost 4 bases; unmatched junction nucleotides: 11. This CDR3 is 15 amino acids long. CDR3 protein: CASSGTKERSYEQYF. The CDR3 DNA reads TGTGCCAGCAGCGGGACTAAAGAACGCAGTTACGAGCAGTACTTC.

V and J are TRBV11-2 and TRBJ2-1, with 8 bases that match TRBD2. From germline, CDR1 is SGHAT and CDR2 FQNNGV. Trimming took 0 bases from V and 0 from J; bases not matched to a gene: 7. This CDR3 comprises 18 residues. CDR3 amino acids: CASSLELAGGFSYNEQFF. The CDR3 DNA follows: TGTGCCAGCAGCTTAGAATTGGCGGGAGGTTTCTCCTACAATGAGCAGTTCTTC.

This clonotype was recorded many times. The CDR3 region has the DNA TGTGCCAGCAGCTTAATTCTAGCGGTATACAATGAGCAGTTCTTC. It is translated as CASSLILAVYNEQFF. This chain connects TRBV7-9 to TRBJ2-1, with 7 bases identical to TRBD2. Germline trimming cut 2 bases from V and 4 bases from J; bases unmatched to any gene: 5. There are 15 residues in the CDR3. Germline CDR1 is SEHNR and CDR2 is FQNEAQ (reference sequence).

V gene TRBV29-1 combines with J gene TRBJ2-2; a weak D match, TRBD1 (5 bases). CDR1 and CDR2 (germline): SQVTM, ANQGSEA. The length of the CDR3 is 18 residues. Trimming pared 5 bases from V and 2 bases from J, leaving 24 bases between. The CDR3 DNA sequence: TGCAGCGTTTCGGTGCCTTGGTTGACAGCTTCCAACACCGGGGAGCTGTTTTTT. Its protein product is CSVSVPWLTASNTGELFF.

This clonotype was detected many times. The chain links TRBV5-5 to TRBJ1-4; D perhaps matches TRBD1 (5 bases). This CDR3 is 16 amino acids long. The ends were cut back, 2 bases at V and 3 bases at J, with 14 bases in the middle. The V gene's germline CDR1 is SGHKS and CDR2 YYEKEE (reference sequence). The CDR3 reads CASSFLPGEPNEKLFF. The DNA for the CDR3 is TGTGCCAGCAGCTTCCTGCCGGGGGAGCCTAATGAAAAACTGTTTTTT.